The text below deals with one T cell receptor (beta chain). It has no known antigen specificity. Base qualities are missing; no much larger clone stands one base away. Including the terminal cysteine and phenylalanine, the CDR3 comprises 14 residues. Here the CDR3 DNA is all that survives: 42 bases in frame from base 1. The germline V gene provides CDR1 MDHEN and CDR2 SYDVKM. Here V drops 5 bases and J drops 7 bases, and the junction holds 5 bases not matched to any gene. The source of the sample is a study of T cell responses to AZD1222 COVID-19 vaccine (dated by TCRdb to the early 2020s). In terms of the full investigation: TCR sequencing was performed for about 250 trial participants, of whom about 200 were given two doses of AZD1222 and around 25 were given two doses of MenACWY control vaccine. Trial participants were enrolled by age into subgroups of 18-55, 56-69 and 70-plus years, and roughly 150, 30 and 60 TCR-sequenced participants, respectively, were included in these subgroups. What the research found in general, with its limitations: Nearly half of unique spike-specific TCRs reportedly recognized epitopes outside regions mutated in the B.1.351 and B.1.1.7 variants. In the small 56-69-year group, the increase in depth fell short of significance, most likely because of low power. A significant rise in spike-specific TCR breadth and depth was observed after two AZD1222 doses relative to day 0 and relative to MenACWY recipients. Conclusions about previously exposed vaccinees were limited because only a handful of AZD1222 recipients were SARS-CoV-2 seropositive at baseline. Because no samples from the day 14 peak response were available, repertoires could be characterized only after the peak T cell response. Vaccine-associated CD4 TCRs spanned the whole spike protein, with dominant responses in regions 160-218 and 743-854. Participants were mostly white British, with more females than males. The authors suggested clonal diversity may have been underestimated.

The CDR3 regions of human TCRbeta chains were subjected to immunosequencing. The paper's data handling went like this. Repertoire TCRs were matched against a reference library of SARS-CoV-2-specific TCRs generated with the MIRA antigen-specificity platform. Breadth was defined as the fraction of unique TCRs that were SARS-CoV-2-associated. Depth was defined as the fraction of total T cells that were SARS-CoV-2-associated. Using the MIRA data, each spike-specific TCR was mapped to the spike region that the TCR reacts to and placed in a CD4 or CD8 class. Log10-transformed breadth and depth values were compared by one-way ANOVA with Sidak's multiple comparisons tests. In its TCRdb copy, this immuneACCESS table keeps in-frame sequences only and misses some clones. Where compared with another copy, unresolved V genes explain less than half of these, and the others have no known cause. V and J calls and clone size are copied from that table; D and trimming were computed from the DNA. For this sample there are 100,000 to 150,000 clones; roughly 93% appear just once. The ten largest clones add up to more than 1% of the sample.

Read against the paper, the sample's time point label means: about 28 days (+/-7) after the second vaccine dose. AZD1222 recipients given second doses at about 4 weeks or at about 12 weeks were pooled, since spike-specific TCR depth and breadth were not found to differ between the two schedules. Vaccinee samples came from UK trials COV001 and COV002, including a single-blind randomized controlled phase 2/3 trial of AZD1222 (ChAdOx1 nCoV-19) in healthy adults. For TCRbeta chain sequencing, PBMC samples were collected from trial participants at day 0 and at day 28 after the second dose. Rearrangement joined TRBV28 to TRBJ1-6; TRBD1 agrees with 7 junctional bases. The sample was peripheral blood, taken 28 days after the second AZD1222 dose. The clonotype comes from an adult who received the AZD1222 COVID-19 vaccine. The CDR3 has the sequence CASSTTGKNSPLHF. The DNA sequence reads TGTGCCAGCAGTACGACAGGGAAAAATTCACCCCTCCACTTT.